This TCR beta chain was captured in a study of cytotoxic CD8 clonotypes in ibrutinib-treated CLL. About the research overall: Across the patients, approximately 12 were relapsed/refractory, about 15 treatment-naive and 17 to 18 IGHV unmutated. Partial responses numbered roughly 25 and complete responses 2; after a median around 68 months, roughly 15 stayed remitted and some twelve progressed. Findings and limits, study-wide: Investigators sampled sustained-remission and progressing patients at differing times. Clonality correlated strongly with circulating CD8+ T cells and exceeded age-matched healthy donors at baseline.

Note on this clone: Its matching antigen is unknown.

The trim removed 1 base at V and 6 bases at J, leaving 2 bases unmatched. The CDR3 runs to 15 residues. Per the germline V gene, CDR1 is MNHEY and CDR2 is SMNVEV (reference sequence). This table comes from immunoSEQ multiplex PCR, and its TCRdb copy is limited to in-frame clones, with some not included. This sample has some 140,000 clones, with 91% found just once. This clonotype was obtained from a human donor with chronic lymphocytic leukemia. Sample: PBMCs, taken after 12 months of ibrutinib treatment. The V call is TRBV27, the J call TRBJ2-1; the match to TRBD2 covers 11 bases. Here the CDR3 reads CASSLLAGGLNEQFF. The CDR3 DNA is TGTGCCAGCAGTTTATTAGCGGGAGGGCTCAATGAGCAGTTCTTC.